This TCR beta chain stems from a study of cytomegalovirus exposure and HLA in healthy donors. Study context: Earlier sequencing of approximately 200 million T cells yielded roughly 120 million unique TCR beta sequences.

PCR employed 60 Vbeta and 13 Jbeta primers. Assay used: immunoSEQ multiplex PCR; TCRdb lists only in-frame clones, some missing. The sample lists tens of thousands of clones; around 80% were seen once. The CDR3 runs to 16 residues. V lost 7 bases, J lost 6 bases, and 11 bases stayed unmatched. Germline CDR1 SGHDT, CDR2 YYEEEE. Note on this clone: Its target is not known.

Study-level points and caveats: Accounts indicate the classifier identified cytomegalovirus status with strong specificity and sensitivity.

The sequenced sample consisted of PBMCs. The chain carries TRBV5-6 and TRBJ2-4; 12 nucleotides line up with TRBD2. The receptor comes from a male donor in good health and CMV-seropositive. The CDR3: CASHYIPGLAGNIQYF. The DNA of the CDR3 is TGTGCCAGCCACTACATCCCGGGACTAGCGGGAAACATTCAGTACTTC.